The source of this TCR beta chain is a study of blood T cells in healthy people across ages. Total RNA, at least 6 micrograms per sample, was extracted from PBMCs. Next came a second PCR, run for about 7 to 12 cycles, which used a sample-barcoded 5' primer along with a J-beta primer mix. Each cDNA molecule was tagged by a template-switch adaptor that had 12 random nucleotides. Each of the samples gave a minimum of 3 million paired-end reads that contained CDR3. In TCRdb, the 5' RACE reads were re-called with MiXCR into one record per CDR3 protein. There are around 500,000 distinct CDR3 sequences in the sample; roughly a quarter occur only once, and approximately 3.6% lies in the top ten. Losses at the gene ends were 4 bases for V and 3 bases for J; bases not matched to a gene: 5. The CDR3 contains 14 residues. Per germline, CDR1 SGHTA and CDR2 FQGTGA. Another study also made use of these data, one on T cells of mothers and their children. That publication notes: All extracted RNA went into cDNA synthesis, around 1.4 ug per 15 ul.

This chain joins TRBV7-3 and TRBJ2-5; 7 bases fit TRBD1. The sample was blood. The receptor's source is a boy aged 2 to 10 in good health. CDR3 region: CASSSSGTEETQYF. CDR3 nucleotides: TGTGCCAGCAGCTCATCCGGGACAGAAGAGACCCAGTACTTC. Using reference TRBV7-3 and TRBJ2-5 for the parts outside the CDR3, the full variable domain is GAGVSQTPSNKVTEKGKYVELRCDPISGHTALYWYRQSLGQGPEFLIYFQGTGAADDSGLPNDRFFAVRPEGSVSTLKIQRTERGDSAVYLCASSSSGTEETQYFGPGTRLLVL.